The source of this TCR beta chain is a study of CD8+ T cells in alopecia areata. Investigators isolated RNA and reverse transcribed it into cDNA to act as the sequencing template. Sequencing was performed with immunoSEQ multiplex PCR; in TCRdb, only in-frame clones are kept and a portion is missing. The table includes about 30,000 clones, approximately 65% detected once. Separation by sorting yielded CD4+ and CD8+ T cells from PBMCs. V lost 5 bases and J lost 2, with 7 bases in between. Germline V lookup: CDR1 MDHEN, CDR2 SYDVKM. This CDR3 contains 12 residues. The genes are TRBV28 and TRBJ2-7; D is tentatively TRBD1 or TRBD2 (5 bases each). Sample: NKG2D-high CD8+ T cells sorted from blood. The sequence was obtained from a human donor with alopecia areata. The CDR3 sequence is CASSGTTYEQYF. The CDR3 bases are TGTGCCAGCAGTGGGACCACCTACGAGCAGTACTTC. The variable domain in full, completed from reference TRBV28 and TRBJ2-7, reads DVKVTQSSRYLVKRTGEKVFLECVQDMDHENMFWYRQDPGLGLRLIYFSYDVKMKEKGDIPEGYSVSREKKERFSLILESASTNQTSMYLCASSGTTYEQYFGPGTRLTVT.